This T cell receptor (beta chain) originates from a study of blood T cell repertoires in COVID-19 (dated by TCRdb to 2018 to 2020). Notes on the research overall: Samples from collaborators originated in the United States, Italy and Spain and spanned both the acute and convalescent phases of COVID-19. The material from the prospective study consisted of cDNA or gDNA derived from T cells, B-cell-depleted T cells, or PBMCs. The dataset comprised deeply sampled blood TCRbeta repertoires from subjects exposed to, actively infected with, or recovered from COVID-19. The repertoires were released in a freely available public database meant as a resource for research on the immune response to SARS-CoV-2. The samples were drawn from two sources: the first 160 participants of the ongoing ImmuneRACE study, and 950 to 1,500 subjects contributed by 6 global collaborators. Nearly every sample came with metadata listing a de-identified subject ID, COVID-19 status, age in years and sex. Where HLA class I and class II types were available, the types were taken from metadata supplied by the sample provider, not from assay-based typing. General conclusions and limits of the study: The quantity of clinical and demographic metadata differed by source and by participant and was supplied without curation.

One collaborating source in Seattle enrolled patients during active infection and followed them longitudinally through the course of disease. Collaborating institutions collected whole blood in K2EDTA tubes following their own protocols. For TCRbeta analysis, collaborator samples were shipped as frozen whole blood, as isolated PBMCs, or as DNA extracted from either sample type. TCRbeta CDR3 regions were amplified from genomic DNA using the immunoSEQ Assay, a bias-controlled multiplex PCR. From the authors' description of their analysis: The number of nucleated cells in each sample was estimated by amplification of reference gene primers within the assay. To quantify the absolute abundance of each unique TCRbeta CDR3 rearrangement, sequence reads were collapsed and filtered. For each sample, productive Simpson clonality was calculated by taking the square root of Simpson's diversity index across productive rearrangements. TCRdb provides this immuneACCESS table in a form limited to in-frame rearrangements. Some clones are lacking; in checked studies, under half of them reflect an unresolved V gene, and why the rest are absent is not known. That table gives V, J and clone size, and the DNA gave D and trimming. This sample is represented by about 180,000 clones; more than 70% of them were singletons. The top ten hold approximately 18% of the sample.

Notes on this clone: It lacks a known antigen. Base qualities are not provided; no much larger clone lies one nucleotide away.

At the junction V is shortened by 5 bases and J by 0 bases, with 17 bases in between. The germline V gene (reference sequence) yields PRHDT for CDR1 and FYEKMQ for CDR2. Including cysteine and phenylalanine, the CDR3 has 16 amino acids. Left in the record is the CDR3 DNA by itself, 48 bases read in frame from the first base. This TCR was recovered from a person in their 70s with COVID-19, enrolled during active disease. The material sequenced was peripheral blood. Here the chain combines TRBV13 and TRBJ2-7; tentative D gene TRBD1, with 6 bases matching. In nucleotide form, the sequence is TGTGCCAGCAGCCCGAGCCGTGGGGGCCGCTCCTACGAGCAGTACTTC. This yields the protein CASSPSRGGRSYEQYF.